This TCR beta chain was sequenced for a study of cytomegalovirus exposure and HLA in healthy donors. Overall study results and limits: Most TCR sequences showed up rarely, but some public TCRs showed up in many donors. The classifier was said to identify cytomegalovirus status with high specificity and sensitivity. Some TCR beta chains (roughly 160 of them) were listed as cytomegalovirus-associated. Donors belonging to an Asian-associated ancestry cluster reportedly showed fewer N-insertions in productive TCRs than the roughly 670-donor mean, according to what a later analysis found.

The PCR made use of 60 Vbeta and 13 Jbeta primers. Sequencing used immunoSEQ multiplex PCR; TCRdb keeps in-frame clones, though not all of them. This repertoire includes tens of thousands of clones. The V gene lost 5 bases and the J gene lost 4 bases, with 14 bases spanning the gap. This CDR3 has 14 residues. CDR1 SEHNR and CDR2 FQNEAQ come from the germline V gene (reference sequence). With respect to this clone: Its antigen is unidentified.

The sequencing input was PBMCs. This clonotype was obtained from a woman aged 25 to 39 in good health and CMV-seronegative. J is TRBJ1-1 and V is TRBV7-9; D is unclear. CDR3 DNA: TGTGCCAGCAGCCCTTCGGCGGTGTCCACTGAAGCTTTCTTT. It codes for CASSPSAVSTEAFF.